These 4 T cell receptor beta chains originate from one sample sequenced in a study of cytomegalovirus exposure and HLA in healthy donors. The PCR ran on 60 Vbeta and 13 Jbeta primers. Generated by immunoSEQ multiplex PCR, the TCRdb table keeps only in-frame clones and is missing some. This table holds approximately 170,000 clones, around 85% found once. Input material: PBMCs. Receptor source: a boy between 2 and 10 years old in good health and CMV-seronegative.

In its sample, this clone was seen once. This sequence joins TRBV5-1 and TRBJ2-7; 7 bases map to TRBD1. Germline V gene sequence: CDR1 SGHRS, CDR2 YFSETQ. The junction had 8 bases not matched to a gene; V was cut back by 0 bases and J by 2 bases. CDR3 size: 16 residues. CDR3 protein: CASSLEGGQPAYEQYV. The CDR3, as DNA: TGCGCCAGCAGCTTGGAAGGGGGACAGCCGGCCTACGAGCAGTACGTC.

This sequence joins TRBV28 and TRBJ2-1, with TRBD2 matching over 13 bases. Germline V lookup: CDR1 MDHEN, CDR2 SYDVKM. This CDR3 spans 19 amino acids. V was clipped by 6 bases and J by 1 base; unmatched bases: 12. The DNA of the CDR3 is TGTGCCAGCAGCTTCTCACTAGCGGGAGGGCCCGCGTCCTACAATGAGCAGTTCTTC. Translated, it gives CASSFSLAGGPASYNEQFF.

The chain combines TRBV28 with TRBJ1-6; D is undetermined. The CDR3 loop spans 17 amino acids. Trimming pared 3 bases from V and 3 bases from J, leaving 15 bases between. Germline V gene sequence: CDR1 MDHEN, CDR2 SYDVKM. The CDR3 sequence: CASSFLRGGNYNSPLHF. Here the CDR3 DNA reads TGTGCCAGCAGTTTTCTCCGTGGAGGGAACTATAATTCACCCCTCCACTTT.

This clone appeared once. The V and J genes are TRBV19 and TRBJ1-2; no definite D call. Germline V CDR1 and CDR2: LNHDA, SQIVND (reference sequence). V gave up 7 bases and J gave up 9 bases, with 12 bases separating them. The CDR3 extends over 11 amino acids. The CDR3: CASMGSWSYTF. DNA of the CDR3: TGTGCCAGTATGGGCAGTTGGAGCTACACCTTC.